One and the same sample provided the 5 T cell receptor beta chains below, sequenced in a study of cytomegalovirus exposure and HLA in healthy donors. Profiled with immunoSEQ multiplex PCR; TCRdb holds only in-frame clones, not every one. The table shows 150,000 to 200,000 clones, with 70% to 90% occurring only once. Sequencing was done on a sample of PBMCs. The receptors come from a man between 18 and 29 years old in good health and CMV-seronegative.

V and J are TRBV19 and TRBJ1-4; D perhaps matches TRBD1 (6 bases). This CDR3 is built from 15 residues. V gave up 4 bases and J gave up 0 bases, with 9 bases separating them. Germline lookup yields CDR1 LNHDA and CDR2 SQIVND (reference sequence). CDR3 in amino acids: CASSTPGATNEKLFF. In DNA form, the CDR3 reads TGTGCCAGTAGTACTCCAGGGGCAACTAATGAAAAACTGTTTTTT. The variable domain in full, completed from reference TRBV19 and TRBJ1-4, reads DGGITQSPKYLFRKEGQNVTLSCEQNLNHDAMYWYRQDPGQGLRLIYYSQIVNDFQKGDIAEGYSVSREKKESFPLTVTSAQKNPTAFYLCASSTPGATNEKLFFGSGTQLSVL.

The rearrangement joins TRBV11-2 to TRBJ2-1; tentatively, D is TRBD2 (6 bases). Trimming stripped 6 bases from V and 4 bases from J, with 13 bases between. Per germline, CDR1 SGHAT and CDR2 FQNNGV. The CDR3 loop spans 14 amino acids. The DNA for the CDR3 is TGTGCCAGCAGTCCATCGGGAGAGTACAATGAGCAGTTCTTC. Encoded protein: CASSPSGEYNEQFF.

This chain joins TRBV20-1 and TRBJ2-5; a possible D gene is TRBD1 (5 bases). The germline V and J ends were trimmed by 6 bases and 5 bases, with 10 bases remaining between them. There are 11 residues in the CDR3. Germline CDR1 DFQATT, CDR2 SNEGSKA (reference sequence). CDR3 DNA sequence: TGCAGTGCCACCAAGGGGGAGACCCAGTACTTC. Translating it yields CSATKGETQYF.

The chain links TRBV28 to TRBJ1-1, with 8 positions matching TRBD1. The CDR3 sequence is 12 residues long. The germline gives CDR1 MDHEN, CDR2 SYDVKM. The V segment lost 2 bases and the J segment 10 bases; nucleotides outside the gene matches: 3. The DNA for the CDR3 is TGTGCCAGCAGTTTAACAGGGGGATCAGCTTTCTTT. Amino acids: CASSLTGGSAFF.

V is TRBV19 and J is TRBJ1-2; maybe TRBD1 (6 bases). Trimming removed 7 bases at V and 6 bases at J, with 12 bases between. This CDR3 has 12 residues. CDR1 and CDR2 from the germline V gene are LNHDA and SQIVND (reference sequence). CDR3 in DNA: TGTGCCAGTACCCTTGGGGGCCATGGCTACACCTTC. It encodes CASTLGGHGYTF.